Presented here are 17 T cell receptor beta chains from one specimen sequenced in a study of T cells in Graves' hyperthyroidism and ophthalmopathy. The TCR beta CDR3 regions underwent amplification using RNA transcripts as the source. Carried out on the TCR CDR3, a first-round RT-PCR used the HTBI primer set. TCRdb re-called the multiplex PCR reads through MiXCR, storing one row per CDR3 protein. The data show 450,000 to 650,000 distinct CDR3 sequences, around 20% seen once. Sequencing was done on a sample of blood. The receptors here all came from a man younger than 35 with Graves' hyperthyroidism.

This clonotype was seen ten or more times. The V and J genes are TRBV7-3 and TRBJ2-5; TRBD2 aligns across 9 bases. Germline CDR1 reads SGHTA; CDR2 reads FQGTGA. V shed 1 base, J shed 5 bases, and the junction held 8 bases outside the gene matches. This CDR3 region has 16 residues. CDR3 in DNA: TGTGCCAGCAGCTTAATCGGCGGGGGGGATTTGGAGACCCAGTACTTC. This codes for CASSLIGGGDLETQYF.

This clonotype appeared a few times. This rearrangement joins TRBV7-8 to TRBJ1-1; 9 bases match TRBD1. Per germline, CDR1 SGHVS and CDR2 FQNEAQ. The ends lost 4 bases at V and 2 bases at J; junction bases unmatched: 8. CDR3 length equals 16 residues. In DNA form, the CDR3 reads TGTGCCAGCAGCTCGATCCCGGGACAGGGAAACACTGAAGCTTTCTTT. Residues: CASSSIPGQGNTEAFF.

The rearrangement joins TRBV28 to TRBJ1-5; 7 bases align to TRBD1. The CDR3 is made up of 15 amino acids. CDR1 is MDHEN, CDR2 SYDVKM, per germline. With V trimmed by 5 bases and J by 3 bases, 7 bases remained unmatched. In DNA form, the CDR3 reads TGTGCCAGCAGTCCGCCCGGGACAGTCAATCAGCCCCAGCATTTT. Its translation is CASSPPGTVNQPQHF. The full variable domain, completed using reference TRBV28 and TRBJ1-5, is DVKVTQSSRYLVKRTGEKVFLECVQDMDHENMFWYRQDPGLGLRLIYFSYDVKMKEKGDIPEGYSVSREKKERFSLILESASTNQTSMYLCASSPPGTVNQPQHFGDGTRLSIL.

On this clonotype: A much larger clone lies a single base off, so this may be a read error. The final CDR3 position lacks the conserved phenylalanine or tryptophan, pointing to a likely read error. The chain carries TRBV6-9 and TRBJ2-5; D is unresolved. The CDR3 contains 11 residues. Germline V gene data show CDR1 as MNHGY and CDR2 as SVAAGI. V lost 2 bases and J 4 bases, leaving 2 bases between the germline ends. CDR3 loop: CASSYVETQYL. The CDR3 DNA follows: TGTGCCAGCAGTTATGTAGAGACCCAGTACCTC.

This clonotype was found a few times. The V and J genes are TRBV30 and TRBJ1-6, with a possible D match to TRBD1 (5 bases). Trimming took off 2 bases at V and 7 bases at J, with 12 bases between the two ends. CDR3 length: 14 amino acids. Germline CDR1 is GTSNPN and CDR2 is SVGIG (reference sequence). Written as DNA, the CDR3 is TGTGCCTGGAGTCCGGGACTGGTAAATTCACCCCTCCACTTT. Translated, it gives CAWSPGLVNSPLHF.

This clonotype occurred many times. This sequence joins TRBV12-3 or TRBV12-4 and TRBJ2-7; D is possibly TRBD2 (6 bases). CDR3 length: 14 amino acids. V lost 6 bases and J 6 bases, leaving 18 bases between the germline ends. CDR3 protein: CASSSGTAPSEQYF. For the CDR3, the DNA is TGTGCCAGCAGCTCTGGGACTGCTCCCTCCGAGCAGTACTTC.

This clonotype showed up just a few times. V and J are TRBV28 and TRBJ2-7; D gene uncertain. Trimming pared 7 bases from V and 1 base from J, leaving 14 bases between. The CDR3 is made up of 14 amino acids. Germline V gene sequence: CDR1 MDHEN, CDR2 SYDVKM. The CDR3: CASTQGYPSYEQYF. CDR3 coding DNA: TGTGCCAGCACCCAAGGCTACCCATCCTACGAGCAGTACTTC.

This clonotype was recorded at least ten times. The chain employs TRBV30 and TRBJ1-1, with D perhaps matching TRBD1 (5 bases). The ends were cut back, 6 bases at V and 10 bases at J, with 24 bases in the middle. The length of the CDR3 is 14 residues. Germline CDR1 and CDR2: GTSNPN and SVGIG (reference sequence). The CDR3 DNA follows: TGTGCCTGCCTATCTCGCGGTAACCTCGGGGGAGCTTTCTTT. It codes for CACLSRGNLGGAFF. Full variable domain (remainder filled in from reference TRBV30 and TRBJ1-1): SQTIHQWPATLVQPVGSPLSLECTVEGTSNPNLYWYRQAAGRGLQLLFYSVGIGQISSEVPQNLSASRPQDRQFILSSKKLLLSDSGFYLCACLSRGNLGGAFFGQGTRLTVV.

This clonotype occurred many times. This chain uses TRBV2 with TRBJ2-7, with 7 bases fitting TRBD1. The germline CDR1 and CDR2 sequences are SNHLY and FYNNEI. The CDR3 totals 13 residues. V shed 3 bases and J 6 bases; nucleotides not matched to a gene: 5. CDR3 sequence: CASSEGQPGEQYF. The CDR3 DNA sequence: TGTGCCAGCAGTGAGGGACAGCCGGGCGAGCAGTACTTC.

V usage is TRBV10-3 and J usage is TRBJ2-5; no definite D call. The CDR3 covers 14 residues. V lost 0 bases to trimming and J lost 5 bases, with 10 bases between them. The V gene's germline CDR1 is ENHRY and CDR2 SYGVKD. The CDR3 here is CAISESYRAETQYF. The CDR3 coding sequence is TGTGCCATCAGTGAGTCTTATCGCGCCGAGACCCAGTACTTC.

This clonotype was observed many times. The chain has TRBV11-1 and TRBJ1-1; D is unclear. This CDR3 is 17 amino acids long. Per the germline V gene, CDR1 is SGHAT and CDR2 is FQDESV (reference sequence). V was shortened by 4 bases and J by 4 bases, with 22 bases between the two germline ends. Here the CDR3 DNA reads TGTGCCAGCAGCTCCGAGGGTGATCTCGTGAAGGGCACTGAAGCTTTCTTT. This codes for CASSSEGDLVKGTEAFF.

This clonotype was seen ten or more times. The rearrangement joins TRBV5-6 to TRBJ1-2; TRBD1 agrees at 8 bases. Unmatched junction bases numbered 5, after V lost 2 bases and J lost 5 bases. Per the germline V gene, CDR1 is SGHDT and CDR2 is YYEEEE. The CDR3 is 14 residues long. The CDR3 DNA sequence: TGTGCCAGCAGCTTCGGGACAGGCTTGTATGGCTACACCTTC. This encodes CASSFGTGLYGYTF.

This clonotype was counted between two and nine times. The J gene is TRBJ1-3, the V gene TRBV6-5; D call uncertain. The CDR3 consists of 17 residues. CDR1 and CDR2 (germline): MNHEY, SVGAGI. V lost 0 bases and J lost 0, with 12 bases in between. This CDR3 is CASSYSKLTLSGNTIYF. The DNA for the CDR3 is TGTGCCAGCAGTTACTCGAAGCTGACCCTCTCTGGAAACACCATATATTTT.

This clonotype was counted many times. The chain links TRBV20-1 to TRBJ1-1; D gene ambiguous. Germline V gene data show CDR1 as DFQATT and CDR2 as SNEGSKA (reference sequence). This CDR3 has 13 amino acids. Trimming took off 3 bases at V and 1 base at J, with 9 bases between the two ends. The CDR3 DNA reads as TGCAGTGCTAGTAGTACGGCGAACACTGAAGCTTTCTTT. Amino acid sequence: CSASSTANTEAFF.

This clonotype was found many times. The rearrangement uses TRBV6-9 and TRBJ2-7, with D possibly being TRBD1 or TRBD2 (5 bases each). V lost 4 bases and J 3 bases, leaving 13 bases between the germline ends. In germline, CDR1 is MNHGY, CDR2 SVAAGI. This CDR3 has 14 amino acids. CDR3 residues: CASSLGRFYYEQYF. The CDR3 nucleotides are TGTGCCAGCAGTTTGGGACGGTTCTACTACGAGCAGTACTTC.

The V call is TRBV11-3, the J call TRBJ2-5, with unresolved D. Germline lookup yields CDR1 SGHNT and CDR2 YENEEA. There are 13 residues in the CDR3. The V end was cut by 1 base, the J end by 3 bases, with 6 bases between. The CDR3 protein is CASSLVLKETQYF. CDR3 DNA sequence: TGTGCCAGCAGCTTAGTGTTAAAAGAGACCCAGTACTTC.

This clonotype has ten or more counts. The chain recombines TRBV28 with TRBJ1-1, with D possibly being TRBD1 (5 bases). The CDR3 spans 14 residues. Germline CDR1 and CDR2: MDHEN and SYDVKM. The V gene lost 8 bases and the J gene lost 0 bases, with 13 bases spanning the gap. The CDR3 sequence: CASVQASVNTEAFF. CDR3 coding DNA: TGTGCCAGCGTACAGGCCTCGGTGAACACTGAAGCTTTCTTT.